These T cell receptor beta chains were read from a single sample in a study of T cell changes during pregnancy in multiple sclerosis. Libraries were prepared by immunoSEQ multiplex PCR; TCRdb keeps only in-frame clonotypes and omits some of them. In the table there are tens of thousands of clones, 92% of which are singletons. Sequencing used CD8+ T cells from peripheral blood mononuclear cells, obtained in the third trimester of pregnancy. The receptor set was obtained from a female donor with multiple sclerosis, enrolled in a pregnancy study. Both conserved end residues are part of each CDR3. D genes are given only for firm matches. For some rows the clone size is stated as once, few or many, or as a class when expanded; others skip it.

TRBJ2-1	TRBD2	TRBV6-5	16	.	CASSYVSGGPWDEQFF	TGTGCCAGCAGTTACGTGTCGGGAGGGCCTTGGGATGAGCAGTTCTTC
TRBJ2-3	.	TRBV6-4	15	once	CASSDKAGSTDTQYF	TGTGCCAGCAGTGACAAGGCAGGGAGCACAGATACGCAGTATTTT
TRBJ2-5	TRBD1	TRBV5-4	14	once	CASSLSRGPETQYF	TGTGCCAGCAGCTTGAGTAGGGGGCCCGAGACCCAGTACTTC
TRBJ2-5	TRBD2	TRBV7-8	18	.	CASSLARTSGSPRETQYF	TGTGCCAGCAGCTTAGCGAGGACTAGCGGGAGTCCCCGGGAGACCCAGTACTTC
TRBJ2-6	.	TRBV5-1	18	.	CASSLAGGGRSGANVLTF	TGCGCCAGCAGCTTGGCCGGGGGAGGTCGCTCTGGGGCCAACGTCCTGACTTTC
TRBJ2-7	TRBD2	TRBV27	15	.	CASSLGTSGRDEQYF	TGTGCCAGCAGTTTAGGGACTAGCGGGAGGGACGAGCAGTACTTC
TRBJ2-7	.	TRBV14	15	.	CASSPGQIPSYEQYF	TGTGCCAGCAGCCCCGGACAGATTCCTTCCTACGAGCAGTACTTC
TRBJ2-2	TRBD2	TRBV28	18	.	CASIGLRGLAGQTGELFF	TGTGCCAGCATTGGTCTCCGCGGGCTAGCGGGACAAACCGGGGAGCTGTTTTTT
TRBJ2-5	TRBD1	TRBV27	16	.	CASSPTPGTAQETQYF	TGTGCCAGCAGTCCTACCCCCGGGACAGCCCAAGAGACCCAGTACTTC
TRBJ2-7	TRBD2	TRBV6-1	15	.	CASRDSSGRTYEQYF	TGTGCCAGCAGAGACTCTAGCGGGCGAACCTACGAGCAGTACTTC
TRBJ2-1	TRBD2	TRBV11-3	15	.	CASSLDSGLEGGQFF	TGTGCCAGCAGCTTAGATAGCGGGCTCGAGGGAGGGCAGTTCTTC
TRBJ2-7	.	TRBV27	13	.	CASSFFRSYEQYF	TGTGCCAGCAGTTTTTTTCGGAGCTACGAGCAGTACTTC
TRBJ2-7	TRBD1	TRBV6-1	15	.	CASSDSRGLPYEQYF	TGTGCCAGCAGCGACAGCAGGGGGTTACCCTACGAGCAGTACTTC
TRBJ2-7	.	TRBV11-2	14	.	CASSLDGGSREQYF	TGTGCCAGCAGCTTAGATGGTGGGAGTCGCGAGCAGTACTTC
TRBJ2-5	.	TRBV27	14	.	CASSHRDSQETQYF	TGTGCCAGCAGTCACCGGGACTCACAAGAGACCCAGTACTTC
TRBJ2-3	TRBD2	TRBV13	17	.	CASSLALAGTHTDTQYF	TGTGCCAGCAGCTTAGCGCTAGCGGGGACACACACAGATACGCAGTATTTT
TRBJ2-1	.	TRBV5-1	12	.	CASSLGAHEQFF	TGCGCCAGCAGCTTGGGGGCCCATGAGCAGTTCTTC
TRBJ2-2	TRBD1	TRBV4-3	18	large	CASSHSRTGGYGTGELFF	TGCGCCAGCAGCCACTCCCGGACAGGGGGCTACGGCACCGGGGAGCTGTTTTTT
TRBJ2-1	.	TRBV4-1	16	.	CASSQVPGDSYNEQFF	TGCGCCAGCAGCCAAGTCCCCGGGGACTCCTACAATGAGCAGTTCTTC
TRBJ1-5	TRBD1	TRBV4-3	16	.	CASSLGTGDPNQPQHF	TGCGCCAGCAGCCTCGGGACAGGGGACCCCAATCAGCCCCAGCATTTT
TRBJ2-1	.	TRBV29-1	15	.	CSVAGERRLYNEQFF	TGCAGCGTTGCGGGGGAACGGCGCCTCTACAATGAGCAGTTCTTC
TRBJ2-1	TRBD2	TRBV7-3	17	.	CASSLTSTSGVHNEQFF	TGTGCCAGCAGCTTAACGTCGACTAGCGGGGTCCACAATGAGCAGTTCTTC
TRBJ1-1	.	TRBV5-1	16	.	CASSPVTISGDTEAFF	TGCGCCAGCAGCCCTGTCACTATCAGCGGAGACACTGAAGCTTTCTTT
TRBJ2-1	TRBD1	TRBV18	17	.	CASSAPGQGVLSNEQFF	TGTGCCAGCTCAGCGCCGGGACAGGGGGTTTTGAGCAATGAGCAGTTCTTC
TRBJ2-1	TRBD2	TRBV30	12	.	CAWTSGGREQFF	TGTGCCTGGACTAGCGGGGGCCGTGAGCAGTTCTTC
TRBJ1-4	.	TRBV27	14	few	CAGQDYSLNEKLFF	TGTGCCGGTCAAGATTACAGCCTTAATGAAAAACTGTTTTTT
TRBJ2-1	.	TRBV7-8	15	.	CASSSPTEGRNEQFF	TGTGCCAGCAGCTCCCCAACCGAAGGCAGGAATGAGCAGTTCTTC
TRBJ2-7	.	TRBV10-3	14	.	CAISDRLVTGEQYF	TGTGCCATCAGTGACCGACTAGTTACGGGAGAGCAGTACTTC
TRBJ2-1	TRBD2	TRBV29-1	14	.	CSVISGGLYNEQFF	TGCAGCGTTATTAGCGGGGGGTTATACAATGAGCAGTTCTTC